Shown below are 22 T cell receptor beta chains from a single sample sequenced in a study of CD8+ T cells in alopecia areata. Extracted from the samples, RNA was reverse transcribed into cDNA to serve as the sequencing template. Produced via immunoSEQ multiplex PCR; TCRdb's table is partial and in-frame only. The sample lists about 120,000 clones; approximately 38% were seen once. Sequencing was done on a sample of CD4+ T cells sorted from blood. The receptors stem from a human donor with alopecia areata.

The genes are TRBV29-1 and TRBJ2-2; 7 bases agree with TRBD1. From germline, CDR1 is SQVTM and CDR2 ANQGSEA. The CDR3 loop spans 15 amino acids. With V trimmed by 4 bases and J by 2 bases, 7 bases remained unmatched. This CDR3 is CSVAPRDSNTGELFF. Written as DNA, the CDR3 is TGCAGCGTTGCCCCCCGGGACAGCAACACCGGGGAGCTGTTTTTT.

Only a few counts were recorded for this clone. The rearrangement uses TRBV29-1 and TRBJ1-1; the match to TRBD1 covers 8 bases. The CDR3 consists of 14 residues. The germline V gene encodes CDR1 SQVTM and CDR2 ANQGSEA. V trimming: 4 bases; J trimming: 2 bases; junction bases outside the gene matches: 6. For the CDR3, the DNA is TGCAGCGTTGGACAGGGGAGGGGTAACACTGAAGCTTTCTTT. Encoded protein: CSVGQGRGNTEAFF. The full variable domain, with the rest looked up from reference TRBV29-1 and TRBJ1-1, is SAVISQKPSRDICQRGTSLTIQCQVDSQVTMMFWYRQQPGQSLTLIATANQGSEATYESGFVIDKFPISRPNLTFSTLTVSNMSPEDSSIYLCSVGQGRGNTEAFFGQGTRLTVV.

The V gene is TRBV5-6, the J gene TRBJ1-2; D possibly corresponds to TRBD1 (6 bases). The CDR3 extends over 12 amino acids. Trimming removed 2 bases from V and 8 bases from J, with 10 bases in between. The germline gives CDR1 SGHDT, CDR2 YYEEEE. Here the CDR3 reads CASSFGTPGYTF. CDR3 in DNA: TGTGCCAGCAGCTTCGGGACACCAGGCTACACCTTC. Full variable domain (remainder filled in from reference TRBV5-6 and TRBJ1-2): DAGVTQSPTHLIKTRGQQVTLRCSPKSGHDTVSWYQQALGQGPQFIFQYYEEEERQRGNFPDRFSGHQFPNYSSELNVNALLLGDSALYLCASSFGTPGYTFGSGTRLTVV.

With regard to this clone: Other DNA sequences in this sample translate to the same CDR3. CDR3 bases: TGCAGCGTAGGGGGCTCTGGAAACACCATATATTTT. Amino acids: CSVGGSGNTIYF. The chain links TRBV29-1 to TRBJ1-3; D is perhaps TRBD1 (6 bases). The CDR3 has 12 residues. Trimming removed 6 bases from V and 0 bases from J, with 6 bases in between. Germline CDR1 is SQVTM and CDR2 is ANQGSEA.

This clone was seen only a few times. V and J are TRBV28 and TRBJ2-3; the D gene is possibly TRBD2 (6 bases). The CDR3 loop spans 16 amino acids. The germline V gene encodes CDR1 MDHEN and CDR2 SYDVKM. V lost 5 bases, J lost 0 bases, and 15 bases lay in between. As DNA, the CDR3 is TGTGCCAGCAGTAAGGGAGGTAGTGTTAGCACAGATACGCAGTATTTT. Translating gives CASSKGGSVSTDTQYF. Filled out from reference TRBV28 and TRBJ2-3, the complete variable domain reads DVKVTQSSRYLVKRTGEKVFLECVQDMDHENMFWYRQDPGLGLRLIYFSYDVKMKEKGDIPEGYSVSREKKERFSLILESASTNQTSMYLCASSKGGSVSTDTQYFGPGTRLTVL.

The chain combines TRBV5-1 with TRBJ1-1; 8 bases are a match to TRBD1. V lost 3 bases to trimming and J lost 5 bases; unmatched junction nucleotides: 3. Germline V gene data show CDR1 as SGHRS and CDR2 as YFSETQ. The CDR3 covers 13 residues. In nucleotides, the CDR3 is TGCGCCAGCAGCTCAGACAGGGGAACTGAAGCTTTCTTT. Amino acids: CASSSDRGTEAFF.

CDR3 protein: CASGLDFGQGAGEQFF. The DNA of the CDR3 is TGTGCTAGTGGTTTGGACTTTGGACAGGGAGCCGGGGAGCAGTTCTTC. The chain employs TRBV12-5 and TRBJ2-1, with TRBD1 matching over 8 bases. The V gene's germline CDR1 is LGHNT and CDR2 FRNRAP. With 1 base clipped from V and 10 bases from J, the junction kept 12 bases outside the gene matches. This CDR3 spans 16 amino acids.

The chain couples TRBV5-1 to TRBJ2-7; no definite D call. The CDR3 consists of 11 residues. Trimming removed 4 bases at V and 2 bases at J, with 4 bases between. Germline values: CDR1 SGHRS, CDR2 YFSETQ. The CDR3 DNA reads TGCGCCAGCAGCCCGACCTACGAGCAGTACTTC. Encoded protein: CASSPTYEQYF.

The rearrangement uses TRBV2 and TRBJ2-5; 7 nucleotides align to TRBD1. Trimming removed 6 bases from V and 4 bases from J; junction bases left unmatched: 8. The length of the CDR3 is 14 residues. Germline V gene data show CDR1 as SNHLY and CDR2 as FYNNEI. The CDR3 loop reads CASSSGQMLETQYF. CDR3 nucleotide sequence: TGTGCCAGCAGCTCGGGACAGATGCTAGAGACCCAGTACTTC.

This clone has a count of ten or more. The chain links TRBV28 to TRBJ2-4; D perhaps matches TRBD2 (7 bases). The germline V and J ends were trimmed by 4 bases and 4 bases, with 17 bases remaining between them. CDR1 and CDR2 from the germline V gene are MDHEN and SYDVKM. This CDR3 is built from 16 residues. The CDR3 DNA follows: TGTGCCAGCAGTTCTGGGGGGGCCAGCCAGAAAAACATTCAGTACTTC. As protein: CASSSGGASQKNIQYF.

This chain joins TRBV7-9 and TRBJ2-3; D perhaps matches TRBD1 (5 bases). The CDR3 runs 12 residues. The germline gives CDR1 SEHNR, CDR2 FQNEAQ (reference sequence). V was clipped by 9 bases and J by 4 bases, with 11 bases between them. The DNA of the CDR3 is TGTGCCAGTCGACAGCTTCCAGATACGCAGTATTTT. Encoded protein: CASRQLPDTQYF.

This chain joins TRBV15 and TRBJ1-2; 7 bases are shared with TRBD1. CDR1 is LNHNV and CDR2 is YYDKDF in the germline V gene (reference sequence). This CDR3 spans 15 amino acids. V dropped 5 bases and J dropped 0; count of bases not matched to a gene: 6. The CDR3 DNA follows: TGTGCCACCAGCGGACAGGTCCTCCCTAACTATGGCTACACCTTC. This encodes CATSGQVLPNYGYTF.

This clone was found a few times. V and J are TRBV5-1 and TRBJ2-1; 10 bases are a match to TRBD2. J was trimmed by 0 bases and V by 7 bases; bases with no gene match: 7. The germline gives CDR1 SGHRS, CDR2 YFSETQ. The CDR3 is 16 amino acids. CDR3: CASGTSEESSYNEQFF. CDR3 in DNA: TGCGCCAGCGGGACTAGCGAGGAGAGCTCCTACAATGAGCAGTTCTTC.

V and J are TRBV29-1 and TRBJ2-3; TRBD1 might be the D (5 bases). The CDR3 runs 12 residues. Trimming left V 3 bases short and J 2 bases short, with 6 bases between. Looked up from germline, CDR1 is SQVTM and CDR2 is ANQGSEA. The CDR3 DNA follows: TGCAGCGTTGATGGGGCCACAGATACGCAGTATTTT. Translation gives CSVDGATDTQYF.

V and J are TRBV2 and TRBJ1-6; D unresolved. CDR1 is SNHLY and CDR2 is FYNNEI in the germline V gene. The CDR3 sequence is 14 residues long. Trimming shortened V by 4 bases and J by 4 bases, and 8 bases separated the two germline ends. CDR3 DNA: TGTGCCAGCAGTGCCGGGAGTTATAATTCACCCCTCCACTTT. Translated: CASSAGSYNSPLHF.

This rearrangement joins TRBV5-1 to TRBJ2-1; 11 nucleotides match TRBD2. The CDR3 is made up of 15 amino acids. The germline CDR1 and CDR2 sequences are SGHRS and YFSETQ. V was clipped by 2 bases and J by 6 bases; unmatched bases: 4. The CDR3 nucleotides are TGCGCCAGCAGCTTCGCCGGGACTAGCGGCAATGAGCAGTTCTTC. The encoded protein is CASSFAGTSGNEQFF.

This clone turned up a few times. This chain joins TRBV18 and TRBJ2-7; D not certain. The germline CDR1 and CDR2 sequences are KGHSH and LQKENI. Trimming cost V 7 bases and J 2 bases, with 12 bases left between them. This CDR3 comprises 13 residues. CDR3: CASFAPGTYEQYF. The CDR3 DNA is TGTGCCAGCTTCGCTCCAGGTACCTACGAGCAGTACTTC.

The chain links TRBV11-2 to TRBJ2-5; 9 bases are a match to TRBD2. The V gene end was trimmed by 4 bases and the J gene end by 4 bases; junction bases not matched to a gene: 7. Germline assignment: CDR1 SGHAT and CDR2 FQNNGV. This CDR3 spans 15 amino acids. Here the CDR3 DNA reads TGTGCCAGCAGCTGGGCGGGGGGGCCCCGAGAGACCCAGTACTTC. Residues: CASSWAGGPRETQYF.

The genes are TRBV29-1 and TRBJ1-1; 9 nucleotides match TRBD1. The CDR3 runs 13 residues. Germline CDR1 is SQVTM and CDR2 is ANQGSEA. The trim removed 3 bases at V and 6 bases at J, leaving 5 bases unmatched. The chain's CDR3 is CSVEGQGKAEAFF. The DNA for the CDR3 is TGCAGCGTTGAGGGACAGGGCAAGGCTGAAGCTTTCTTT.

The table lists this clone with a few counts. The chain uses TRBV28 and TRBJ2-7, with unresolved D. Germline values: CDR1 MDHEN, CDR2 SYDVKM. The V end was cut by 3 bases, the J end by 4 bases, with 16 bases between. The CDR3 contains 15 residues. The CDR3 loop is CASSFESLWGYEQYF. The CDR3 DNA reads TGTGCCAGCAGTTTTGAGTCGCTCTGGGGTTACGAGCAGTACTTC.

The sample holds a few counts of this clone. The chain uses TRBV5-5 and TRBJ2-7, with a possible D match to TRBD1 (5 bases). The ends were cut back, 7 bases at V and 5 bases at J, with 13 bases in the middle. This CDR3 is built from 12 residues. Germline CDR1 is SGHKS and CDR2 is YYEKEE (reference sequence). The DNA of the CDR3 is TGTGCCAGCGGCTGGACATCGGACGAGCAGTACTTC. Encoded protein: CASGWTSDEQYF.

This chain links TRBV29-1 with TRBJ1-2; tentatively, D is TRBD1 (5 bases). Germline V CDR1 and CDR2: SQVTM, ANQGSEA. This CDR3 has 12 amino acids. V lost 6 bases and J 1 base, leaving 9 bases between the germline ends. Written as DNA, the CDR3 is TGCAGCGTCACTGACAGTAACTATGGCTACACCTTC. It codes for CSVTDSNYGYTF.